This TCR beta chain was recovered during a study of CD8+CD57+ T cells in acquired aplastic anemia. Turning to the study itself: The mean DNA yield obtained from sorted CD4+ and CD8+ cells came to approximately 3.2 ug. The study's findings and limits: For CD8+ Simpson's diversity, patients and controls showed no significant difference. Patients and controls shared 25 to 35 CD8+ CDR3 sequences, which appeared highly expressed in patients and within their immunodominant clones.

Patients selected for sequencing had displayed CD8+CD57+ cell expansion by flow cytometry. Patients were untreated when blood was sampled. This clonotype was seen just once. Its cognate antigen is unknown. The use of genomic DNA as template underpinned the TCR beta VDJ and CDR3 profiling. TCRdb re-called the reads through MiXCR, storing one row per CDR3 protein. Of fewer than 200,000 distinct CDR3 sequences in the sample, around half were seen once. The V and J ends lost 1 base and 6 bases, in that order; junction bases with no gene match: 5. Germline V gene data show CDR1 as LNHDA and CDR2 as SQIVND (reference sequence). The CDR3 length is 16 residues.

The origin of this receptor is a human donor with aplastic anemia. The gene calls are TRBV19 and TRBJ1-6; 8 positions agree with TRBD1. Specimen: sorted CD4+, CD8+, or CD8+CD57+ T cells (not recorded which) from PBMCs. The CDR3 DNA reads as TGTGCCAGTAGTATAGGCAGCAGGGGGCTTAATTCACCCCTCCACTTT. It codes for CASSIGSRGLNSPLHF.